The T cell receptor beta chain described here comes from a study of OX40 agonist ivuxolimab in advanced cancers. Study-wide results and limits: On average, CD8+ T cells showed a greater number of expanded clones than CD4+.

Comment on this clone: Antigen unknown.

The V end lost 2 bases, the J end lost 0 bases, and 7 bases lay between the germline ends. This CDR3 is built from 14 residues. Germline lookup yields CDR1 SGHVS and CDR2 FNYEAQ. This table comes from immunoSEQ multiplex PCR, and its TCRdb copy is limited to in-frame clones, with some not included. This sample has 69,000 or so clones; around 89% occur once, and the top ten carry less than 7.5%. Exclusion of a patient followed from autoimmune disease history or systemic immunosuppression. The sequencing used CD4+ or CD8+ T cells sorted from blood, collected in a trial of the OX40 agonist ivuxolimab. The J gene is TRBJ2-5, the V gene TRBV7-6, with D hard to call. The sequence was obtained from an adult with an advanced solid tumor such as melanoma, head and neck, liver or kidney cancer. The CDR3 bases are TGTGCCAGCAGCTTAACCAGTTACCAAGAGACCCAGTACTTC. Protein sequence: CASSLTSYQETQYF.